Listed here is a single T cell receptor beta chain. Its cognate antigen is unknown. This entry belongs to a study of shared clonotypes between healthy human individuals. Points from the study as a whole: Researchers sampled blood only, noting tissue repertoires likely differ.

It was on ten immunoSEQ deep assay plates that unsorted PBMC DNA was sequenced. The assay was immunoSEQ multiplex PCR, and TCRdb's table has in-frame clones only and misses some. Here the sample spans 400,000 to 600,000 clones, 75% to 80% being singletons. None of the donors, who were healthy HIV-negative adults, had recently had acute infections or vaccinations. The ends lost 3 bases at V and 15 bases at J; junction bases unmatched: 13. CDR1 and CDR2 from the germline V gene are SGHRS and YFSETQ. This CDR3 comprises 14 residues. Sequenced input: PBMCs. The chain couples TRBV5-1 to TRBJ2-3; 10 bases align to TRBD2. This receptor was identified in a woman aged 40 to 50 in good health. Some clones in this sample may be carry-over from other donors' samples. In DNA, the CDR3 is TGCGCCAGCAGCTCGGACCCCCTAGCGGGAGATGAATATTTT. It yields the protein CASSSDPLAGDEYF.